These 25 T cell receptor beta chains share one sample of origin, sequenced in a study of T cell changes during pregnancy in multiple sclerosis. Sequencing was performed with immunoSEQ multiplex PCR; in TCRdb, only in-frame clones are kept and a portion is missing. The sample has more than 75,000 clones, about 93% seen once. The specimen was peripheral blood, collected in the first trimester of pregnancy. The receptors originated from a female donor with multiple sclerosis, enrolled in a pregnancy study.

This clone has a handful of counts. The chain uses TRBV7-2 and TRBJ1-6, with 8 bases matching TRBD1. The CDR3 sequence is 16 residues long. The J segment lost 4 bases and the V segment lost 4 bases, leaving 6 bases of the junction unmatched. Looked up from germline, CDR1 is SGHTA and CDR2 is FQGNSA. CDR3 in amino acids: CASSSGTGGYNSPLHF. The CDR3 DNA reads as TGTGCCAGCAGCTCAGGGACAGGAGGATATAATTCACCCCTCCACTTT.

V is TRBV6-4 and J is TRBJ1-1, with a possible D match to TRBD1 (6 bases). Germline V gene data show CDR1 as MRHNA and CDR2 as SNTAGT. There are 15 residues in the CDR3. With 5 bases removed from V and 1 base from J, the gap between germline ends came to 14 bases. CDR3: CASSLVAGENTEAFF. In nucleotides, the CDR3 is TGTGCCAGCAGTTTAGTAGCAGGGGAGAACACTGAAGCTTTCTTT.

The chain employs TRBV4-2 and TRBJ2-5; TRBD1 agrees at 8 bases. The germline V gene encodes CDR1 LGHNA and CDR2 YNFKEQ. After removal of 1 base from V and 7 bases from J, the junction contained 8 bases not matched to a gene. This CDR3 has 15 residues. CDR3 sequence reads: CASSQGGQAEGTQYF. In nucleotides, the CDR3 is TGTGCCAGCAGCCAAGGGGGACAGGCGGAGGGGACCCAGTACTTC.

The chain uses TRBV30 and TRBJ1-2, with a tentative D call TRBD1 (6 bases). The CDR3 loop spans 13 amino acids. Trimming removed 2 bases at V and 2 bases at J, with 9 bases between. Germline-derived CDR1 and CDR2 are GTSNPN and SVGIG (reference sequence). The CDR3 spells CAWSSTGNYGYTF. The CDR3 nucleotides read TGTGCCTGGAGTTCAACAGGGAACTATGGCTACACCTTC.

This clone has a single count. The chain is built from TRBV18 and TRBJ2-6, with 9 positions matching TRBD2. V dropped 1 base and J dropped 0; count of bases not matched to a gene: 7. Germline CDR1 is KGHSH and CDR2 is LQKENI. The length of the CDR3 is 19 residues. The CDR3 DNA is TGTGCCAGCTCACCACTGCGACTAGCGGTAACCTCTGGGGCCAACGTCCTGACTTTC. Residues: CASSPLRLAVTSGANVLTF.

The chain uses TRBV28 and TRBJ2-1; D remains ambiguous. This CDR3 has 16 amino acids. Germline V gene sequence: CDR1 MDHEN, CDR2 SYDVKM. V was cut by 5 bases and J by 1 base, with 15 bases left in between. CDR3 sequence (DNA): TGTGCCAGCAGTCCCCTCCGAGTCTTATCCTACAATGAGCAGTTCTTC. Its protein is CASSPLRVLSYNEQFF.

This chain joins TRBV21-1 and TRBJ1-1; the table's D call, TRBD1, was not checked against the DNA. TRBV21-1 is a known pseudogene. The CDR3 length is 15 residues. CDR3 bases: TGTGCCAGCAGCAATAAGGACAGGGTGAACACTGAAGCTTTCTTT. This encodes CASSNKDRVNTEAFF.

J is TRBJ1-4 and V is TRBV28; possible D gene TRBD1, 5 bases. From germline, CDR1 is MDHEN and CDR2 SYDVKM. Between the trimmed V and J ends, which lost 2 bases and 4 bases, there was a span of 8 bases. The CDR3 has 14 residues. The CDR3 loop reads CASSLDSSNEKLFF. In DNA form, the CDR3 reads TGTGCCAGCAGTTTAGACAGCAGTAATGAAAAACTGTTTTTT.

The chain combines TRBV13 with TRBJ1-1; TRBD1 agrees at 10 bases. This CDR3 contains 16 residues. Germline V gene sequence: CDR1 PRHDT, CDR2 FYEKMQ (reference sequence). Trimming took 5 bases from V and 3 from J; bases not matched to a gene: 9. The CDR3 DNA sequence: TGTGCCAGCAGCCTACCTAGGACAGGGGGGGACACTGAAGCTTTCTTT. It yields the protein CASSLPRTGGDTEAFF.

J is TRBJ2-1 and V is TRBV5-1; 10 positions agree with TRBD2. With 2 bases clipped from V and 10 bases from J, the junction kept 9 bases outside the gene matches. This CDR3 region has 15 residues. The germline V gene encodes CDR1 SGHRS and CDR2 YFSETQ. The CDR3 DNA reads as TGCGCCAGCAGCTTAAGCGGGGGGGACTTTATGGAGCAGTTCTTC. It yields the protein CASSLSGGDFMEQFF.

This chain joins TRBV7-2 and TRBJ2-7; 12 bases are shared with TRBD1. CDR3 size: 16 residues. Germline V gives CDR1 SGHTA, CDR2 FQGNSA. Losses at the gene ends were 0 bases for V and 8 bases for J; bases not matched to a gene: 8. This chain's CDR3 is CASSLAGTGGSIKQYF. In nucleotides, the CDR3 is TGTGCCAGCAGCTTAGCGGGGACAGGGGGCTCCATCAAGCAGTACTTC.

This clone occurred once. The V and J genes are TRBV29-1 and TRBJ2-1, with TRBD2 as a possible D gene (7 bases). This CDR3 region has 16 residues. V was shortened by 1 base and J by 3 bases, with 16 bases between the two germline ends. Germline V gene data show CDR1 as SQVTM and CDR2 as ANQGSEA. In DNA form, the CDR3 reads TGCAGCGTTGAAGGGATTGGGGGGGGCTTCTACAATGAGCAGTTCTTC. Translation gives CSVEGIGGGFYNEQFF.

The V call is TRBV9, the J call TRBJ1-2; TRBD1 aligns across 10 bases. This CDR3 contains 16 residues. The ends lost 3 bases at V and 6 bases at J; junction bases unmatched: 11. CDR1 and CDR2 from the germline V gene are SGDLS and YYNGEE. The CDR3 sequence: CASSEARGQGRNGYTF. The CDR3, as DNA: TGTGCCAGCAGCGAGGCCCGGGGACAGGGGCGTAATGGCTACACCTTC.

V gene TRBV5-8 combines with J gene TRBJ2-1; possible D gene TRBD2, 6 bases. This CDR3 is 16 amino acids long. With 4 bases removed from V and 2 bases from J, the gap between germline ends came to 16 bases. The germline V gene has CDR1 SGHTS and CDR2 YDEGEE. The DNA for the CDR3 is TGTGCCAGCAGCCAGCGAGCGGGTCGACCCTACAATGAGCAGTTCTTC. This codes for CASSQRAGRPYNEQFF.

V gene TRBV6-5 combines with J gene TRBJ1-1, with D possibly TRBD1 on 5 matching bases. Germline V CDR1 and CDR2: MNHEY, SVGAGI. The V end lost 0 bases, the J end lost 5 bases, and 10 bases lay between the germline ends. CDR3 length: 14 amino acids. CDR3 in DNA: TGTGCCAGCAGTTACTCATCTCGGACAACTGAAGCTTTCTTT. This encodes CASSYSSRTTEAFF.

The chain employs TRBV28 and TRBJ2-7, with 8 bases fitting TRBD2. Trimming at V came to 6 bases and at J to 5 bases, leaving 12 bases not matched to a gene. The CDR3 is made up of 15 amino acids. Germline V gene lookup returns CDR1 MDHEN and CDR2 SYDVKM. The CDR3 loop reads CASRSSGGHIDEQYF. Written as DNA, the CDR3 is TGTGCCAGCAGGTCGTCGGGAGGGCATATTGACGAGCAGTACTTC.

This clone was observed once. V and J are TRBV5-1 and TRBJ1-4; D possibly corresponds to TRBD1 (5 bases). Germline V CDR1 and CDR2: SGHRS, YFSETQ. The germline V and J ends were trimmed by 0 bases and 4 bases, with 10 bases remaining between them. The CDR3 runs to 15 residues. CDR3 residues: CASSLAGAVNEKLFF. For the CDR3, the DNA is TGCGCCAGCAGCTTGGCTGGGGCTGTTAATGAAAAACTGTTTTTT.

This clone was detected only once. The CDR3 DNA reads as TGTGCCAGCACCTCAGACAGGGGGCGTGAAAAACTGTTTTTT. Translating it yields CASTSDRGREKLFF. The chain carries TRBV5-8 and TRBJ1-4; 10 nucleotides align to TRBD1. The germline V gene encodes CDR1 SGHTS and CDR2 YDEGEE. The V and J ends lost 6 bases and 7 bases, in that order; junction bases with no gene match: 6. The CDR3 has 14 amino acids.

In its sample, this clone was seen a few times. The chain is built from TRBV6-4 and TRBJ1-5; 8 nucleotides match TRBD1. The CDR3 totals 14 residues. The germline gives CDR1 MRHNA, CDR2 SNTAGT. V trimming: 8 bases; J trimming: 2 bases; junction bases outside the gene matches: 5. The CDR3 DNA reads TGTGCCAGCTCCCCGACAGGGGGCAATCAGCCCCAGCATTTT. Its protein product is CASSPTGGNQPQHF.

V gene TRBV19 combines with J gene TRBJ2-1, with TRBD2 as a possible D gene (7 bases). Germline CDR1 LNHDA, CDR2 SQIVND (reference sequence). Trimming shortened V by 3 bases and J by 9 bases, and 15 bases separated the two germline ends. The CDR3 loop spans 14 amino acids. CDR3 bases: TGTGCCAGTAGTATGAGGGGGGGCCAAGGTGAGCAGTTCTTC. As protein: CASSMRGGQGEQFF.

V gene TRBV12-5 combines with J gene TRBJ1-2, with a possible D match to TRBD1 (5 bases). Germline loops: CDR1 LGHNT, CDR2 FRNRAP. With 3 bases removed from V and 3 bases from J, the gap between germline ends came to 14 bases. The CDR3 consists of 15 residues. CDR3 amino acids: CASGFAGESDYGYTF. As DNA, the CDR3 is TGTGCTAGTGGTTTTGCGGGGGAATCGGACTATGGCTACACCTTC. Complete variable domain (other parts from reference TRBV12-5 and TRBJ1-2): DARVTQTPRHKVTEMGQEVTMRCQPILGHNTVFWYRQTMMQGLELLAYFRNRAPLDDSGMPKDRFSAEMPDATLATLKIQPSEPRDSAVYFCASGFAGESDYGYTFGSGTRLTVV.

The genes are TRBV5-4 and TRBJ2-1; 11 bases match TRBD1. V shed 4 bases and J 4 bases; nucleotides not matched to a gene: 7. The CDR3 extends over 16 amino acids. Germline lookup yields CDR1 SGHNT and CDR2 YYREEE (reference sequence). In nucleotides, the CDR3 is TGTGCCAGCAGCCCGTGGGGGACAGGGGGATACAATGAGCAGTTCTTC. Its translation is CASSPWGTGGYNEQFF.

This chain joins TRBV9 and TRBJ1-2; D remains unclear. Trimming took 3 bases from V and 2 from J, leaving 5 bases between them. There are 12 residues in the CDR3. Germline V gene sequence: CDR1 SGDLS, CDR2 YYNGEE. This CDR3 reads CASSALNYGYTF. The DNA for the CDR3 is TGTGCCAGCAGCGCCTTGAACTATGGCTACACCTTC.

This chain connects TRBV14 to TRBJ2-7; D perhaps matches TRBD2 (6 bases). V was trimmed by 4 bases and J by 7 bases, leaving 14 bases between them. Germline CDR1 and CDR2: SGHDN and FVKESK. This CDR3 region has 13 residues. The CDR3 nucleotides read TGTGCCAGCAGCCTGGGACTCTGGGGGGAGCAGTACTTC. Translated: CASSLGLWGEQYF.

The gene calls are TRBV7-6 and TRBJ2-3; 11 bases are a match to TRBD2. This CDR3 region has 17 residues. CDR1 is SGHVS, CDR2 FNYEAQ, per germline. Germline trimming cut 4 bases from V and 5 bases from J; bases unmatched to any gene: 11. For the CDR3, the DNA is TGTGCCAGCAGCTATACTAGCGGGAGTGGCGTGGGAGATACGCAGTATTTT. This codes for CASSYTSGSGVGDTQYF. The full variable domain, rest sourced from reference TRBV7-6 and TRBJ2-3, is GAGVSQSPRYKVTKRGQDVALRCDPISGHVSLYWYRQALGQGPEFLTYFNYEAQQDKSGLPNDRFSAERPEGSISTLTIQRTEQRDSAMYRCASSYTSGSGVGDTQYFGPGTRLTVL.